This is a list of T cell receptor beta chains from one sample in a study of post-analysis software for immune sequencing data. TCRdb fed the PCR reads into MiXCR, producing one record per CDR3 protein. The repertoire holds more than 350,000 distinct CDR3 sequences, with approximately 37% as singletons. Material for sequencing was blood. These TCRs come from a girl aged 2-10 years with multiple sclerosis. The CDR3 runs from the conserved cysteine through the conserved F or W. The D gene is left open where the match is weak. Rows give clone size only sometimes, using once, few, many, or a class for an expanded clone.

D: NA; size: NA; V: TRBV7-9; J: TRBJ1-1; CDR3: CASSYFQAEAFF; DNA: TGTGCCAGCAGCTATTTCCAGGCTGAAGCTTTCTTT
D: NA; size: few; V: TRBV10-3; J: TRBJ2-3; CDR3: CAIRSPGREGTDTQYF; DNA: TGTGCCATCAGGAGCCCGGGGAGAGAAGGCACAGATACGCAGTATTTT
D: TRBD1; size: NA; V: TRBV12-3/TRBV12-4; J: TRBJ2-1; CDR3: CASSTGVLRYNEQFF; DNA: TGTGCCAGCAGTACAGGGGTGTTGAGATACAATGAGCAGTTCTTC
D: NA; size: NA; V: TRBV28; J: TRBJ1-5; CDR3: CASSSDSVRPQHF; DNA: TGTGCCAGCAGTTCGGACAGCGTCCGGCCCCAGCATTTT
D: NA; size: NA; V: TRBV29-1; J: TRBJ1-1; CDR3: CSVRPRLNTEAFF; DNA: TGCAGCGTTCGCCCTCGCCTGAACACTGAAGCTTTCTTT
D: NA; size: NA; V: TRBV7-2; J: TRBJ2-3; CDR3: CASSLRKADTQYF; DNA: TGTGCCAGCAGCTTAAGGAAAGCAGATACGCAGTATTTT
D: TRBD2; size: NA; V: TRBV4-1; J: TRBJ2-1; CDR3: CASSASGGLFYNEQFF; DNA: TGCGCCAGCAGCGCTAGCGGGGGCCTATTCTACAATGAGCAGTTCTTC
D: NA; size: few; V: TRBV7-2; J: TRBJ2-5; CDR3: CASSLANPGTQETQYF; DNA: TGTGCCAGCAGCTTAGCGAACCCTGGGACCCAAGAGACCCAGTACTTC
D: TRBD1; size: NA; V: TRBV6-5; J: TRBJ1-2; CDR3: CASSRDSLNYGYTF; DNA: TGTGCCAGCAGCAGGGACAGCCTCAACTATGGCTACACCTTC
D: TRBD1; size: few; V: TRBV27; J: TRBJ2-7; CDR3: CASSLTGTEAYEQYF; DNA: TGTGCCAGCAGTTTAACCGGGACAGAAGCTTACGAGCAGTACTTC
D: NA; size: few; V: TRBV6-6; J: TRBJ2-3; CDR3: CASSYSNWGGGTDTQYF; DNA: TGTGCCAGCAGTTACTCGAATTGGGGCGGTGGAACAGATACGCAGTATTTT
D: TRBD2; size: few; V: TRBV24-1; J: TRBJ2-3; CDR3: CATSDLAGGGLDTQYF; DNA: TGTGCCACCAGTGATTTAGCGGGGGGGGGTTTGGATACGCAGTATTTT
D: NA; size: few; V: TRBV4-1; J: TRBJ2-3; CDR3: CASSHVLSGGTDTQYF; DNA: TGCGCCAGCAGTCACGTACTAAGCGGTGGCACAGATACGCAGTATTTT
D: NA; size: NA; V: TRBV4-1; J: TRBJ2-7; CDR3: CASSQVEEEAYYEQYF; DNA: TGCGCCAGCAGCCAAGTCGAGGAGGAAGCTTACTACGAGCAGTACTTC
D: TRBD2; size: NA; V: TRBV10-1; J: TRBJ2-7; CDR3: CASSEYSGVPQDTQYF; DNA: TGCGCCAGCAGTGAATATAGCGGGGTCCCCCAAGATACCCAGTACTTC
D: TRBD1; size: NA; V: TRBV4-1; J: TRBJ1-4; CDR3: CASSQPDQGQGSEKLFF; DNA: TGCGCCAGCAGCCAACCCGACCAGGGACAGGGGAGTGAAAAACTGTTTTTT
D: TRBD1; size: few; V: TRBV9; J: TRBJ2-5; CDR3: CASSPRGTGGWGETQYF; DNA: TGTGCCAGCAGCCCCCGAGGGACAGGGGGCTGGGGTGAGACCCAGTACTTC
D: TRBD1; size: NA; V: TRBV10-3; J: TRBJ2-7; CDR3: CAISGRGPYEQYF; DNA: TGTGCCATCAGTGGCAGGGGGCCCTACGAGCAGTACTTC
D: NA; size: few; V: TRBV20-1; J: TRBJ2-7; CDR3: CSATGDSNYEQYF; DNA: TGCAGTGCTACAGGAGACAGCAACTACGAGCAGTACTTC
D: NA; size: NA; V: TRBV20-1; J: TRBJ2-1; CDR3: CSARTAFSYNEQFF; DNA: TGCAGTGCCCGGACAGCTTTTTCCTACAATGAGCAGTTCTTC
D: NA; size: few; V: TRBV4-1; J: TRBJ2-3; CDR3: CASSQELALLDTQYF; DNA: TGCGCCAGCAGCCAAGAACTAGCCCTCCTGGATACGCAGTATTTT
D: NA; size: NA; V: TRBV20-1; J: TRBJ2-1; CDR3: CSALGLETYNEQFF; DNA: TGCAGTGCGCTGGGTCTCGAGACCTACAATGAGCAGTTCTTC
D: NA; size: few; V: TRBV24-1; J: TRBJ2-1; CDR3: CATTGGIYNEQFF; DNA: TGTGCCACCACCGGCGGGATCTACAATGAGCAGTTCTTC
D: TRBD2; size: few; V: TRBV10-2; J: TRBJ2-1; CDR3: CASSEGETSGRIEFF; DNA: TGCGCCAGCAGTGAGGGGGAGACTAGCGGGAGAATCGAGTTCTTC
D: TRBD1; size: NA; V: TRBV2; J: TRBJ2-6; CDR3: CASSAQFWTGGSGANALTF; DNA: TGTGCCAGCAGTGCTCAATTTTGGACAGGGGGCTCTGGGGCCAACGCCCTGACTTTC
D: NA; size: NA; V: TRBV28; J: TRBJ2-7; CDR3: CASSLWTRTGLSYEQYF; DNA: TGTGCCAGCAGTTTATGGACTCGGACGGGGCTCTCCTACGAGCAGTACTTC
D: TRBD2; size: few; V: TRBV7-9; J: TRBJ2-1; CDR3: CASTTTQAGPYNEQFF; DNA: TGTGCCAGCACCACTACCCAAGCGGGACCCTACAATGAGCAGTTCTTC
D: NA; size: few; V: TRBV7-2; J: TRBJ2-1; CDR3: CASSPTRIHHNEQFF; DNA: TGTGCCAGCAGCCCTACTAGGATCCACCACAATGAGCAGTTCTTC
D: NA; size: NA; V: TRBV29-1; J: TRBJ2-6; CDR3: CSVALQGLGANVLTF; DNA: TGCAGCGTTGCCCTTCAGGGCCTTGGGGCCAACGTCCTGACTTTC
D: TRBD2; size: NA; V: TRBV3-1; J: TRBJ2-1; CDR3: CASSSPGLVFF; DNA: TGTGCCAGCAGTAGTCCGGGACTAGTGTTCTTC
D: TRBD1; size: NA; V: TRBV11-2; J: TRBJ2-5; CDR3: CASSSPDRGGETQYF; DNA: TGTGCCAGCAGCTCGCCGGACAGGGGAGGAGAGACCCAGTACTTC
D: NA; size: NA; V: TRBV28; J: TRBJ2-4; CDR3: CASSVRGLAKNIQYF; DNA: TGTGCCAGCAGTGTGAGGGGGTTAGCCAAAAACATTCAGTACTTC